This T cell receptor (beta chain) was observed in a study of blood T cell repertoires in COVID-19 (TCRdb year 2020). Regarding the study in general: Samples covering the acute and convalescent phases of COVID-19 were provided by collaborators in the United States, Italy and Spain. The material from the prospective study consisted of cDNA or gDNA derived from T cells, B-cell-depleted T cells, or PBMCs. Deeply sampled blood TCRbeta repertoires from subjects exposed to, actively infected with, or recovered from COVID-19 were included in the dataset. The repertoires were released in a freely available public database meant as a resource for research on the immune response to SARS-CoV-2. Samples came from the ongoing ImmuneRACE study (first 160 participants) plus 1,254 subjects from 6 global collaborators. A de-identified subject ID, COVID-19 status, age in years and sex were almost always included in the sample metadata. HLA class I and class II types, where available, came from metadata supplied by the sample provider rather than from assay-based typing.

Relative to germline, V is 3 bases shorter and J is 6 bases shorter, with 24 bases between their ends. Looking up the germline V gene yields CDR1 MDHEN and CDR2 SYDVKM. The CDR3 measures 18 amino acids from cysteine to phenylalanine. Only the CDR3 DNA stays, 54 bases, in frame from base 1. Of note for this clone: No cognate antigen has been identified for it. The record has no base qualities; no much larger clone is one base away.

At one collaborating source in Seattle, patients were enrolled during active infection and were followed longitudinally through the course of disease. Collaborating institutions collected whole blood in K2EDTA tubes following their own protocols. For TCRbeta analysis, collaborators shipped samples in one of three forms: frozen whole blood, isolated PBMCs, or DNA extracted from either of those sample types. The immunoSEQ Assay, a bias-controlled multiplex PCR, was used to amplify TCRbeta CDR3 regions from genomic DNA. Under the source paper's analysis protocol: Within the assay, amplification of reference gene primers was used to estimate how many nucleated cells each sample contained. To quantify the absolute abundance of each unique TCRbeta CDR3 rearrangement, sequence reads were collapsed and filtered. For each sample, productive Simpson clonality was calculated by taking the square root of Simpson's diversity index across productive rearrangements. Imported from immuneACCESS, the table was reduced by TCRdb to in-frame sequences with V and J called. These copies leave out some clones; in studies compared against another copy, an unresolved V gene accounts for under half, and the cause of the remainder is not known. Clone size and V and J calls were adopted from that table, with D and trimming inferred from the DNA. Across this sample there are around 150,000 clones, with approximately 92% seen only once. Approximately 5% of the sample comes from the top ten.

Summary of the overall study and its limitations: The quantity of clinical and demographic metadata differed by source and by participant and was supplied without curation.

Recombination joined TRBV28 with TRBJ2-1, with a weak D call of TRBD2 (7 bases match). This TCR derives from a man aged 30-40 years with COVID-19, enrolled during active disease. The sample was peripheral blood. The CDR3 here reads CASSFYGGGGGDLNEQFF. The nucleotide sequence reads as follows: TGTGCCAGCAGTTTTTACGGCGGAGGGGGAGGGGATCTCAATGAGCAGTTCTTC.